This is a list of T cell receptor beta chains from one sample in a study of response to subunit inactivated influenza vaccine. MiXCR, run by TCRdb on the RT-PCR reads, gives a single entry per CDR3 protein. The sample contains 150,000 to 200,000 distinct CDR3 sequences, approximately 11% of which appear only once. The sample in question was non-naive T cells sorted from PBMCs, obtained around seven weeks after vaccination. The receptors were gathered from a man aged 50-60 years who received an inactivated influenza vaccine. The CDR3 runs from the conserved cysteine through the conserved F or W. The D gene is left open where the match is weak. Rows give clone size only sometimes, using once, few, many, or a class for an expanded clone.

d_gene: NA; j_gene: TRBJ2-3; abundance: many; v_gene: TRBV7-2; CDR3aa: CASSRVGTDTQYF; CDR3nt: TGTGCCAGCAGCCGGGTGGGCACAGATACGCAGTATTTT
d_gene: NA; j_gene: TRBJ2-3; abundance: many; v_gene: TRBV20-1; CDR3aa: CSTNRDYTDTQYF; CDR3nt: TGCAGTACAAACAGGGACTACACAGATACGCAGTATTTT
d_gene: TRBD1; j_gene: TRBJ1-5; abundance: few; v_gene: TRBV28; CDR3aa: CASSPGTGSNQPQHF; CDR3nt: TGTGCCAGCAGTCCCGGGACAGGTAGCAATCAGCCCCAGCATTTT
d_gene: NA; j_gene: TRBJ1-1; abundance: NA; v_gene: TRBV20-1; CDR3aa: CSARTEGMNTEAFF; CDR3nt: TGCAGTGCTAGGACGGAGGGGATGAACACTGAAGCTTTCTTT
d_gene: NA; j_gene: TRBJ2-5; abundance: few; v_gene: TRBV12-3/TRBV12-4; CDR3aa: CASRGTQETQYF; CDR3nt: TGTGCCAGCAGGGGTACTCAAGAGACCCAGTACTTC
d_gene: NA; j_gene: TRBJ1-5; abundance: few; v_gene: TRBV28; CDR3aa: CASTYGINSNQPQHF; CDR3nt: TGTGCCAGCACCTACGGGATAAACAGCAATCAGCCCCAGCATTTT
d_gene: NA; j_gene: TRBJ2-5; abundance: few; v_gene: TRBV5-5; CDR3aa: CASSLGWEETQYF; CDR3nt: TGTGCCAGCAGCTTAGGATGGGAAGAGACCCAGTACTTC
d_gene: NA; j_gene: TRBJ2-5; abundance: few; v_gene: TRBV7-9; CDR3aa: CASSLGGSAETQYF; CDR3nt: TGTGCCAGCAGCCTAGGTGGTTCCGCAGAGACCCAGTACTTC
d_gene: NA; j_gene: TRBJ2-5; abundance: few; v_gene: TRBV2; CDR3aa: CASREDGPGAQYF; CDR3nt: TGTGCCAGCAGGGAGGACGGACCCGGGGCCCAGTACTTC
d_gene: NA; j_gene: TRBJ1-2; abundance: NA; v_gene: TRBV7-2; CDR3aa: CASSLAHNYGYTF; CDR3nt: TGTGCCAGCAGCTTGGCCCATAACTATGGCTACACCTTC
d_gene: NA; j_gene: TRBJ1-2; abundance: NA; v_gene: TRBV7-2; CDR3aa: CASSFPDYGYTF; CDR3nt: TGTGCCAGCAGCTTTCCTGATTATGGCTACACCTTC
d_gene: NA; j_gene: TRBJ2-1; abundance: many; v_gene: TRBV24-1; CDR3aa: CATSDLYPGNNEQFF; CDR3nt: TGTGCCACCAGTGATTTGTATCCGGGAAACAATGAGCAGTTCTTC
d_gene: TRBD2; j_gene: TRBJ2-2; abundance: few; v_gene: TRBV12-3/TRBV12-4; CDR3aa: CASSLRDVLAGGFGAWNTGELFF; CDR3nt: TGTGCCAGCAGTTTAAGGGACGTTCTAGCGGGAGGATTTGGGGCCTGGAACACCGGGGAGCTGTTTTTT
d_gene: NA; j_gene: TRBJ1-2; abundance: NA; v_gene: TRBV27; CDR3aa: CASSQSGPGGYTF; CDR3nt: TGTGCCAGCAGTCAGTCAGGACCTGGTGGCTACACCTTC
d_gene: TRBD2; j_gene: TRBJ2-7; abundance: NA; v_gene: TRBV7-8; CDR3aa: CASSVQGLAGSSYEQYF; CDR3nt: TGTGCCAGCAGCGTACAGGGACTAGCGGGGAGCTCCTACGAGCAGTACTTC
d_gene: NA; j_gene: TRBJ1-6; abundance: many; v_gene: TRBV5-1; CDR3aa: CASARESSYNSPLHF; CDR3nt: TGCGCCAGCGCCAGGGAGAGCTCCTATAATTCACCCCTCCACTTT
d_gene: NA; j_gene: TRBJ1-4; abundance: NA; v_gene: TRBV27; CDR3aa: CASSSYRVKGEKLFF; CDR3nt: TGTGCCAGCAGTTCTTACAGGGTCAAGGGTGAAAAACTGTTTTTT
d_gene: TRBD1; j_gene: TRBJ2-7; abundance: many; v_gene: TRBV7-2; CDR3aa: CASSPGQQQYF; CDR3nt: TGTGCCAGCAGCCCGGGACAGCAGCAGTACTTC
d_gene: NA; j_gene: TRBJ1-3; abundance: NA; v_gene: TRBV7-2; CDR3aa: CTSSLAEVGSGNTIYF; CDR3nt: TGTACCAGCAGCTTAGCGGAGGTTGGATCTGGAAACACCATATATTTT
d_gene: NA; j_gene: TRBJ2-7; abundance: many; v_gene: TRBV5-1; CDR3aa: CASSSGGTYEQYF; CDR3nt: TGCGCCAGCAGTTCAGGGGGGACCTACGAGCAGTACTTC
d_gene: NA; j_gene: TRBJ2-7; abundance: few; v_gene: TRBV6-5; CDR3aa: CASSSSLGTALRYF; CDR3nt: TGTGCCAGCAGTTCTTCTCTCGGGACGGCTCTGCGGTACTTC
d_gene: TRBD1; j_gene: TRBJ2-1; abundance: NA; v_gene: TRBV28; CDR3aa: CASSPGTAVNEQFF; CDR3nt: TGTGCCAGCAGTCCAGGGACAGCTGTCAATGAGCAGTTCTTC
d_gene: NA; j_gene: TRBJ1-2; abundance: NA; v_gene: TRBV7-2; CDR3aa: CASSPRGFGYTF; CDR3nt: TGTGCCAGCAGCCCCAGGGGTTTTGGCTACACCTTC
d_gene: NA; j_gene: TRBJ2-1; abundance: NA; v_gene: TRBV11-2; CDR3aa: CASSLLVSELPNEQFF; CDR3nt: TGTGCCAGCAGCTTACTCGTTTCGGAGCTCCCCAATGAGCAGTTCTTC
d_gene: NA; j_gene: TRBJ2-3; abundance: few; v_gene: TRBV7-2; CDR3aa: CASSLGRLVTDTQYF; CDR3nt: TGTGCCAGCAGCTTAGGGAGGTTGGTCACAGATACGCAGTATTTT
d_gene: TRBD1; j_gene: TRBJ2-1; abundance: few; v_gene: TRBV11-2; CDR3aa: CASSYRDSLNEQFF; CDR3nt: TGTGCCAGCAGCTACCGGGACAGCTTAAATGAGCAGTTCTTC
d_gene: NA; j_gene: TRBJ1-3; abundance: NA; v_gene: TRBV12-3/TRBV12-4; CDR3aa: CASSWDISGNTIYF; CDR3nt: TGTGCCAGCAGTTGGGACATCTCTGGAAACACCATATATTTT
d_gene: TRBD1; j_gene: TRBJ1-2; abundance: NA; v_gene: TRBV28; CDR3aa: CASSSGTGGLGGYTF; CDR3nt: TGTGCCAGCAGCTCTGGGACAGGGGGCTTGGGTGGCTACACCTTC
d_gene: NA; j_gene: TRBJ1-1; abundance: many; v_gene: TRBV7-2; CDR3aa: CASSSGLWTEAFF; CDR3nt: TGTGCCAGCAGCTCAGGGTTGTGGACTGAAGCTTTCTTT
d_gene: NA; j_gene: TRBJ2-1; abundance: few; v_gene: TRBV7-9; CDR3aa: CASSHQGGQNNEQFF; CDR3nt: TGTGCCAGCAGTCACCAGGGGGGACAAAACAATGAGCAGTTCTTC
d_gene: NA; j_gene: TRBJ1-1; abundance: NA; v_gene: TRBV5-1; CDR3aa: CASSLNWGRRVNTEAFF; CDR3nt: TGCGCCAGCAGCTTGAATTGGGGGCGCCGGGTGAACACTGAAGCTTTCTTT
d_gene: TRBD2; j_gene: TRBJ2-7; abundance: NA; v_gene: TRBV20-1; CDR3aa: CSARDPAGVNEQYF; CDR3nt: TGCAGTGCTAGAGATCCAGCGGGAGTTAACGAGCAGTACTTC
d_gene: TRBD1; j_gene: TRBJ1-2; abundance: few; v_gene: TRBV7-2; CDR3aa: CASSPGQGVYYGYTF; CDR3nt: TGTGCCAGCAGCCCGGGACAGGGGGTATACTATGGCTACACCTTC
d_gene: NA; j_gene: TRBJ2-5; abundance: few; v_gene: TRBV20-1; CDR3aa: CSARSGVIQETQYF; CDR3nt: TGCAGTGCTAGGTCGGGAGTGATCCAAGAGACCCAGTACTTC
d_gene: TRBD1; j_gene: TRBJ1-2; abundance: many; v_gene: TRBV4-1; CDR3aa: CASSQPPGQGNYGYTF; CDR3nt: TGCGCCAGCAGCCAACCACCGGGACAGGGAAACTATGGCTACACCTTC
d_gene: TRBD2; j_gene: TRBJ2-3; abundance: many; v_gene: TRBV12-3/TRBV12-4; CDR3aa: CASSLTSGGGDTQYF; CDR3nt: TGTGCCAGCAGTCTCACTAGCGGGGGCGGAGATACGCAGTATTTT
d_gene: TRBD1; j_gene: TRBJ2-7; abundance: NA; v_gene: TRBV7-2; CDR3aa: CASSPDRGSYEQYF; CDR3nt: TGTGCCAGCAGCCCTGACAGGGGCTCCTACGAGCAGTACTTC
d_gene: NA; j_gene: TRBJ2-3; abundance: few; v_gene: TRBV11-1; CDR3aa: CASSRQRVGTDTQYF; CDR3nt: TGTGCCAGCAGCCGACAGCGGGTTGGTACAGATACGCAGTATTTT
d_gene: NA; j_gene: TRBJ2-5; abundance: many; v_gene: TRBV2; CDR3aa: CASSETGSEETQYF; CDR3nt: TGTGCCAGCAGTGAAACAGGGTCGGAAGAGACCCAGTACTTC
d_gene: NA; j_gene: TRBJ2-3; abundance: many; v_gene: TRBV20-1; CDR3aa: CSASRSPLSTDTQYF; CDR3nt: TGCAGTGCTAGCCGATCGCCACTCAGCACAGATACGCAGTATTTT
d_gene: NA; j_gene: TRBJ2-4; abundance: few; v_gene: TRBV12-3/TRBV12-4; CDR3aa: CASLKTSRGNIQYF; CDR3nt: TGTGCCAGCCTCAAGACCAGTCGGGGAAACATTCAGTACTTC
d_gene: NA; j_gene: TRBJ2-3; abundance: few; v_gene: TRBV20-1; CDR3aa: CSASGTSKEYF; CDR3nt: TGCAGTGCTAGCGGTACTAGTAAGGAGTATTTT
d_gene: TRBD1; j_gene: TRBJ2-7; abundance: many; v_gene: TRBV28; CDR3aa: CASSLMGQVSYEQYF; CDR3nt: TGTGCCAGCAGTTTAATGGGACAGGTCTCCTACGAGCAGTACTTC
d_gene: NA; j_gene: TRBJ2-7; abundance: NA; v_gene: TRBV7-3; CDR3aa: CASSLNSGRDHEQYF; CDR3nt: TGTGCCAGCAGCTTAAATTCGGGCAGGGACCACGAGCAGTACTTC
d_gene: NA; j_gene: TRBJ2-2; abundance: NA; v_gene: TRBV18; CDR3aa: CASSPRTSDGELFF; CDR3nt: TGTGCCAGCTCACCCCGGACATCGGACGGGGAGCTGTTTTTT